This T cell receptor (beta chain) was sequenced for a study of human T cells and chemical hapten exposure. The study, taken as a whole, reports: There was a positive correlation between PT1 expanded TCR counts and patch test score. Among TCRs, those above 1 in 1000 frequency were unaffected by DPC sensitization.

One entry per CDR3 protein, called by TCRdb with MiXCR from the RACE reads. This sample has about 55,000 distinct CDR3 sequences, with about 10% found just once. Time point in this sample: patch test 2, 6 weeks after DPC sensitization. Specified treatment: therapeutic diphenylcyclopropenone sensitization with weekly scalp DPC. Every donor had alopecia and was 18 to 70 years old; all were suitable for DPC. This clonotype was recorded at least ten times. Its matching antigen is unknown. Germline loops: CDR1 MNHEY, CDR2 SVGAGI. Trimming stripped 5 bases from V and 8 bases from J, with 13 bases between. The CDR3 runs to 13 residues.

The material was whole blood, obtained in connection with sensitization to the hapten diphenylcyclopropenone (DPC). This chain connects TRBV6-5 to TRBJ1-5; D is uncertain. The clonotype originates from a woman aged 50 to 65 with alopecia areata. Some clones in this sample may be carry-over from other donors' samples. In nucleotides, the CDR3 is TGTGCCAGCAGTACCAGCATTATTGAGCCCCAGCATTTT. This translates into CASSTSIIEPQHF.